Only a few counts were recorded for the clone carrying this T cell receptor beta chain. Treatment in this sample: oral pan-JAK inhibitor, 5-10 mg twice daily. Germline V gene lookup returns CDR1 SGHRS and CDR2 YFSETQ. V was pared by 4 bases and J by 4 bases, with 6 bases of the junction left unmatched. CDR3 length: 15 residues. RNA extraction was followed by reverse transcription into cDNA, which acted as the sequencing template. This table comes from immunoSEQ multiplex PCR, and its TCRdb copy is limited to in-frame clones, with some not included. The table includes some 130,000 clones, 45% to 65% detected once. This entry comes from a study of CD8+ T cells in alopecia areata. Across the whole study: Among treated patients, oral tofacitinib was administered at 5 to 10 mg twice daily. Scalp area affected, as a percentage, set the severity score of treated patients.

The sequences come from CD8+ T cells sorted from blood, collected at week 4, from a patient treated with tofacitinib. The rearrangement uses TRBV5-1 and TRBJ2-5, with 11 bases identical to TRBD2. The receptor comes from a human donor with alopecia areata. In nucleotides, the CDR3 is TGCGCCAGCAGCGAGGGACTAGCGGACCGAGAGACCCAGTACTTC. This translates into CASSEGLADRETQYF.